Listed below are T cell receptor beta chains from one sample, sequenced in a study of blood T cell repertoires in COVID-19. Some clones are missing from TCRdb's copy, which holds only in-frame ones; the method was immunoSEQ multiplex PCR. The table has about 130,000 clones, 77% seen once. The source material was peripheral blood. These receptors all stem from an elderly man with acute or convalescent COVID-19. Both conserved end residues are part of each CDR3. The D gene is left open where the match is weak. A clone size is listed for some rows: how often the clone was seen (once, few, many), or a class if it is expanded.

TRBV5-1,few,TRBJ2-3,TRBD2,TGCGCCAGCAGCTTAACCCCTTCGGTAGCGGGAAACACAGATACGCAGTATTTT,CASSLTPSVAGNTDTQYF
TRBV19,.,TRBJ1-5,.,TGTGCCAGTAGTGGCGGAATTTTGATCAATCAGCCCCAGCATTTT,CASSGGILINQPQHF
TRBV5-7,.,TRBJ1-1,TRBD1,TGTGCCAGCAGTTACTCCAGGGGGCGACCCCCCGTAGGTAACACTGAAGCTTTCTTT,CASSYSRGRPPVGNTEAFF
TRBV12-3/TRBV12-4,.,TRBJ1-5,TRBD1,TGTGCCAGCAGTCGACAGGGGGACCAGCCCCAGCATTTT,CASSRQGDQPQHF
TRBV7-8,.,TRBJ2-2,.,TGTGCCAGCAGCTTAGGGGGGCGAACCGGGGAGCTGTTTTTT,CASSLGGRTGELFF
TRBV7-9,.,TRBJ2-7,.,TGTGCCAGCTTTCTCAGGCGATCCTACGAGCAGTACTTC,CASFLRRSYEQYF
TRBV19,few,TRBJ2-5,.,TGTGCCAGTAGTATGGGGCAGGAAGAAGAGACCCAGTACTTC,CASSMGQEEETQYF
TRBV6-5,.,TRBJ2-2,TRBD1,TGTGCCAGCAGAACGACAGGGCCCGGGGAGCTGTTTTTT,CASRTTGPGELFF
TRBV30,.,TRBJ1-2,TRBD1,TGTGCCTGGAGGCTAAGACAGGGAGCTAACTATGGCTACACCTTC,CAWRLRQGANYGYTF
TRBV7-2,.,TRBJ1-1,.,TGTGCCAGCAGCTTAGTAATGAACACTGAAGCTTTCTTT,CASSLVMNTEAFF
TRBV5-1,few,TRBJ2-1,TRBD1,TGCGCCAGCAGCCTGACAGGGGGTTCCTCATACAATGAGCAGTTCTTC,CASSLTGGSSYNEQFF
TRBV29-1,.,TRBJ1-1,TRBD1,TGCAGCGTGGCGACAGGGACTTCGAACACTGAAGCTTTCTTT,CSVATGTSNTEAFF
TRBV29-1,once,TRBJ1-6,.,TGCAGCGTTCAGACAGATTTGAATTCACCCCTCCACTTT,CSVQTDLNSPLHF
TRBV27,.,TRBJ1-1,.,TGTGCCAGCAGCCCCCAAGGAGGTCGATTAACTGAAGCTTTCTTT,CASSPQGGRLTEAFF
TRBV2,.,TRBJ2-5,TRBD2,TGTGCCAGCAGTGAAGCGCGGGGGGGTCCCCAGTACTTC,CASSEARGGPQYF
TRBV18,.,TRBJ2-1,TRBD2,TGTGCCAGCTCACCATGGAGCGGGGGGGCCAGTGAGCAGTTCTTC,CASSPWSGGASEQFF
TRBV7-8,few,TRBJ2-3,TRBD2,TGTGCCAGCAGCTTAATTCTCGGTTGGCGGGGGGGGGCAGATACGCAGTATTTT,CASSLILGWRGGADTQYF
TRBV4-2,.,TRBJ2-7,.,TGTGCCAGCAGCCAATTCAGGGATTCCTACGAGCAGTACTTC,CASSQFRDSYEQYF
TRBV10-3,.,TRBJ2-1,TRBD2,TGTGCCATCAGTGCGTATTTGCGGGCTAGCGGCGGCAATGAGCAGTTCTTC,CAISAYLRASGGNEQFF
TRBV5-1,.,TRBJ2-3,TRBD2,TGCGCCAGCACCTCACTGGGACTAGCGGTAGATACGCAGTATTTT,CASTSLGLAVDTQYF
TRBV18,.,TRBJ1-1,.,TGTGCCAGCTCAGCCCTACAGGGAAAAACTGAAGCTTTCTTT,CASSALQGKTEAFF
TRBV5-1,.,TRBJ2-5,TRBD2,TGCGCCAGCAGCTTGGGATCGAGCGGGGTCCAAGAGACCCAGTACTTC,CASSLGSSGVQETQYF
TRBV5-4,few,TRBJ2-4,.,TGTGCCAGCAGCTTGGGGACACCCCTGGAAGCCAAAAACATTCAGTACTTC,CASSLGTPLEAKNIQYF
TRBV13,many,TRBJ1-6,.,TGTGCCAGTACACAGAGCTCCTATAATTCACCCCTCCACTTT,CASTQSSYNSPLHF
TRBV19,.,TRBJ1-5,.,TGTGCCTGCCGAGGCAGGGGACATCAGCCCCAGCATTTT,CACRGRGHQPQHF
TRBV3-1/TRBV3-2,.,TRBJ1-4,TRBD1,TGTGCCAGCAGCCCCGGACAGGGGCGGGAAAAACTGTTTTTT,CASSPGQGREKLFF
TRBV5-1,.,TRBJ2-7,TRBD1,TGCGCCAGCAGCTCCCGGGACAGGGGCCACGAGCAGTACTTC,CASSSRDRGHEQYF
TRBV10-3,.,TRBJ2-3,.,TGTGCCATCAGTGGATACGGGACAATCAGCACAGATACGCAGTATTTT,CAISGYGTISTDTQYF
TRBV6-2/TRBV6-3,.,TRBJ2-1,.,TGTGCCAGCAGCTCTGACAGGTCCAATGAGCAGTTCTTC,CASSSDRSNEQFF
TRBV19,.,TRBJ2-7,TRBD1,TGTGCCAGTCGAGGACAGGGGTATTACGAGCAGTACTTC,CASRGQGYYEQYF
TRBV5-4,.,TRBJ1-2,TRBD1,TGTGCCAGCAGCATCACCCTAGGACAGGGTGTTGGCTACACCTTC,CASSITLGQGVGYTF
TRBV5-4,few,TRBJ2-1,.,TGTGCCAGCAGCTTTGGTAGGGGAGGAGGCTACAATGAGCAGTTCTTC,CASSFGRGGGYNEQFF
TRBV28,.,TRBJ1-5,.,TGTGCCAGCAGTCAACCTGCGAGGGTTCGTAGCAATCAGCCCCAGCATTTT,CASSQPARVRSNQPQHF